This T cell receptor beta chain is from a study of cytomegalovirus exposure and HLA in healthy donors. Overall study findings and caveats: Cytomegalovirus association was assigned to over 150 TCR beta chains. Reportedly, cytomegalovirus status was diagnosed with high sensitivity and specificity. Specificity of three CMV-associated chains for CMV antigens was verified in vitro.

Points on this clone: Its specificity is not known.

The assay was immunoSEQ multiplex PCR, and TCRdb's table has in-frame clones only and misses some. This sample has 100,000 to 120,000 clones, with around 90% found just once. V was shortened by 3 bases and J by 4 bases, with 9 bases between the two germline ends. CDR3 size: 12 residues. Germline CDR1 reads SQVTM; CDR2 reads ANQGSEA. The sequence came from a woman between 18 and 29 years old in good health and CMV-seronegative. Specimen: PBMCs. The rearrangement uses TRBV29-1 and TRBJ2-5; the D gene is possibly TRBD2 (6 bases). The CDR3 bases are TGCAGCGTTGAGCAGGGAGGAGAGACCCAGTACTTC. This encodes CSVEQGGETQYF.